This T cell receptor beta chain was observed in a study of radiation and T cells in renal cell carcinoma. The junction had 7 bases not matched to a gene; V was cut back by 0 bases and J by 5 bases. The CDR3 consists of 17 residues. The germline CDR1 and CDR2 sequences are LGHNA and YNFKEQ. Details on this clone: The antigen remains unidentified. This same CDR3 is encoded by further DNA sequences in the sample.

The time point was: blood 4 weeks post-SBRT, at nephrectomy. Treatment in this sample: 15 Gy SBRT to primary tumor, nephrectomy 4 weeks later. Repertoires were generated with immunoSEQ multiplex PCR, while TCRdb's copy carries only in-frame clones and drops some. This table holds tens of thousands of clones, just under 85% found once. General observations from the study: Pretreatment tumor biopsies were lacking, so baseline clonotypes are unknown. In blood, top tumor clones expanded by 2 weeks, shrinking by 4.

The rearrangement joins TRBV4-2 to TRBJ2-3; 11 bases align to TRBD2. The source material was blood, sampled from a patient whose treatment included radiotherapy and nephrectomy. The TCR comes from a man aged 50-60 years with renal cell carcinoma. In DNA form, the CDR3 reads TGTGCCAGCAGCCAAGAGTTAGCGGGGGGGCCGGGAGATACGCAGTATTTT. It codes for CASSQELAGGPGDTQYF.